The sequence of this T cell receptor (beta chain) was determined in a study of T cell responses to AZD1222 COVID-19 vaccine. The CDR3 length is 12 residues. From germline, CDR1 is SGHVS and CDR2 FQNEAQ. Trimming removed 5 bases from V and 4 bases from J, with 6 bases in between. General study points: The reported proportion of spike-specific TCRs targeting unmutated variant regions was nearly half. Repertoires were obtained only post-peak T cell response. In a largely white British group with more females than males, clonal diversity was possibly underestimated. Only a handful of people who got AZD1222 tested seropositive at baseline.

Here immunoSEQ multiplex PCR was the method, and the copy in TCRdb shows in-frame clones only, minus some. The repertoire has about 140,000 clones, 80% to 95% of them found once; the top ten carry roughly 5%. In regard to this clone: Its specificity is unknown.

The sequence was obtained from an adult in good health. The specimen was peripheral blood, collected on day 0 of AZD1222 vaccination. V usage is TRBV7-8 and J usage is TRBJ1-5, with unresolved D. The CDR3 reads CASSLFNQPQHF. CDR3 in DNA: TGTGCCAGCAGCCTATTTAATCAGCCCCAGCATTTT.